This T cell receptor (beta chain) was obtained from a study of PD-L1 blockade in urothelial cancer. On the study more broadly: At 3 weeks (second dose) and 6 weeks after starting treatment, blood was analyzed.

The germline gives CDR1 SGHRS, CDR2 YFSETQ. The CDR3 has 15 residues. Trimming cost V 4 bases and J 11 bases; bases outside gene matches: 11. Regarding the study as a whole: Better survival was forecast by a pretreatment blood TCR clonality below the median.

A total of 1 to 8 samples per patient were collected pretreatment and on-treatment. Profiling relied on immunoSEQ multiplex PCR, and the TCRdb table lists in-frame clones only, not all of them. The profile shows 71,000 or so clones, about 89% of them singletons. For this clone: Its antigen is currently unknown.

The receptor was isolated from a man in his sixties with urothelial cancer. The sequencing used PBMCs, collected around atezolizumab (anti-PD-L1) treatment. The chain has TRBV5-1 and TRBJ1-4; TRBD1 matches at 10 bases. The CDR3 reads CASSRTGTGEYKLFF. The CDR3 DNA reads TGCGCCAGCAGCCGCACCGGGACAGGGGAATATAAACTGTTTTTT.